A selection of T cell receptor beta chains follows, all from one sample in a study of cytomegalovirus exposure and HLA in healthy donors. TCRdb's copy holds only in-frame clones and misses some; the assay was immunoSEQ multiplex PCR. The data contain under 200,000 clones, 84% of them singletons. Sequencing used PBMCs. Receptor source: a young man in good health and CMV-seropositive. Each CDR3 is given with its conserved first and last residue. The D gene is left open where the match is weak. For some rows the clone size is stated as once, few or many, or as a class when expanded; others skip it.

clone_size: NA
d_call: NA
v_call: TRBV27
j_call: TRBJ2-1
cdr3_nt: TGTGCCAGCAGTTTATCCCCCGGCGGGTACAATGAGCAGTTCTTC
cdr3_aa: CASSLSPGGYNEQFF

clone_size: NA
d_call: TRBD2
v_call: TRBV7-3
j_call: TRBJ2-7
cdr3_nt: TGTGCCAGCAGCCCAATAGCGGGAGGATTCGAGCAGTACTTC
cdr3_aa: CASSPIAGGFEQYF

clone_size: NA
d_call: NA
v_call: TRBV11-2
j_call: TRBJ1-3
cdr3_nt: TGTGCCAGCGGGATAGGGGCAGCCGGGAACACCATATATTTT
cdr3_aa: CASGIGAAGNTIYF

clone_size: NA
d_call: TRBD2
v_call: TRBV6-5
j_call: TRBJ2-3
cdr3_nt: TGTGCCAGCAGTTCCGGGGCGGGAGTCACAGATACGCAGTATTTT
cdr3_aa: CASSSGAGVTDTQYF

clone_size: NA
d_call: NA
v_call: TRBV5-1
j_call: TRBJ2-2
cdr3_nt: TGCGCCAGCAGGGGGGCGGGAGCGGACACCGGGGAGCTGTTTTTT
cdr3_aa: CASRGAGADTGELFF

clone_size: NA
d_call: NA
v_call: TRBV9
j_call: TRBJ1-2
cdr3_nt: TGTGCCAGCAGCGCCCTCTATGGCTACACCTTC
cdr3_aa: CASSALYGYTF

clone_size: NA
d_call: TRBD1
v_call: TRBV29-1
j_call: TRBJ2-7
cdr3_nt: TGCAGCGTTGAAGAGGGACAGGGGGGTCACTACGAGCAGTACTTC
cdr3_aa: CSVEEGQGGHYEQYF

clone_size: NA
d_call: NA
v_call: TRBV30
j_call: TRBJ1-1
cdr3_nt: TGTGCCTGGAGGTCCTGGAGGGTTACTGAAGCTTTCTTT
cdr3_aa: CAWRSWRVTEAFF

clone_size: NA
d_call: TRBD2
v_call: TRBV19
j_call: TRBJ2-7
cdr3_nt: TGTGCCAGTAGTATCAAAGTCCCTCCGGGGAGCGGGAGATCCTACGAGCAGTACTTC
cdr3_aa: CASSIKVPPGSGRSYEQYF

clone_size: NA
d_call: NA
v_call: TRBV28
j_call: TRBJ2-7
cdr3_nt: TGTGCCAGCAGTTTGGATAGGGGGGGGCCCTACGAGCAGTACTTC
cdr3_aa: CASSLDRGGPYEQYF

clone_size: NA
d_call: TRBD1
v_call: TRBV27
j_call: TRBJ1-2
cdr3_nt: TGTGCCAGGACGGACAGGGACTATGGCTACACCTTC
cdr3_aa: CARTDRDYGYTF

clone_size: NA
d_call: TRBD1
v_call: TRBV18
j_call: TRBJ2-5
cdr3_nt: TGTGCCAGCTCACCGAGGACAGGGAAAGAGACCCAGTACTTC
cdr3_aa: CASSPRTGKETQYF

clone_size: NA
d_call: NA
v_call: TRBV2
j_call: TRBJ2-7
cdr3_nt: TGTGCCGAGGGGGAAGACTCCTACGAGCAGTACTTC
cdr3_aa: CAEGEDSYEQYF

clone_size: NA
d_call: TRBD1
v_call: TRBV19
j_call: TRBJ1-2
cdr3_nt: TGTGCCAGTAGTATCTCAGCCCCGACAGGGGGGAGCGGCTACACCTTC
cdr3_aa: CASSISAPTGGSGYTF

clone_size: once
d_call: TRBD2
v_call: TRBV7-2
j_call: TRBJ2-7
cdr3_nt: TGTGCCAGCAGCTTATTTCCGCCGGGACTAGCGGACTACGAGCAGTACTTC
cdr3_aa: CASSLFPPGLADYEQYF

clone_size: NA
d_call: TRBD1
v_call: TRBV10-3
j_call: TRBJ2-1
cdr3_nt: TGTGCCACCGGGACAGGGGGCAATGAGCAGTTCTTC
cdr3_aa: CATGTGGNEQFF

clone_size: NA
d_call: TRBD2
v_call: TRBV5-4
j_call: TRBJ2-1
cdr3_nt: TGTGCCAGCAGCCTGCTCTCTAGCGGGAGGGCCGGCAATGAGCAGTTCTTC
cdr3_aa: CASSLLSSGRAGNEQFF

clone_size: NA
d_call: TRBD2
v_call: TRBV23-1
j_call: TRBJ2-2
cdr3_nt: TGCGCCAGCAGTCACCCATACCTAGCGGGAGTCTGGTTCGGGGAGCTGTTTTTT
cdr3_aa: CASSHPYLAGVWFGELFF

clone_size: NA
d_call: NA
v_call: TRBV12-2
j_call: TRBJ2-7
cdr3_nt: TGTGCAAGTCGCTTAGCGAGGGACCGACTAGCGGGAGGCCCGAGCTCCTACGAGCAGTACTTC
cdr3_aa: CASRLARDRLAGGPSSYEQYF

clone_size: NA
d_call: TRBD2
v_call: TRBV27
j_call: TRBJ2-5
cdr3_nt: TGTGCCAGCAGTACAAGCGGGAACCACCAAGAGACCCAGTACTTC
cdr3_aa: CASSTSGNHQETQYF

clone_size: NA
d_call: TRBD2
v_call: TRBV7-2
j_call: TRBJ2-7
cdr3_nt: TGTGCCAGCACCCCTCTAGCGGGAGGGGGCTCCTACGAGCAGTACTTC
cdr3_aa: CASTPLAGGGSYEQYF

clone_size: NA
d_call: NA
v_call: TRBV7-9
j_call: TRBJ1-2
cdr3_nt: TGTGCCAGCAGCTTTAGCGGTGGTGGCTACACCTTC
cdr3_aa: CASSFSGGGYTF

clone_size: NA
d_call: TRBD1
v_call: TRBV27
j_call: TRBJ2-7
cdr3_nt: TGTGCCAGCGGGCCACAGGGGATCTCCTACGAGCAGTACTTC
cdr3_aa: CASGPQGISYEQYF

clone_size: NA
d_call: TRBD2
v_call: TRBV10-3
j_call: TRBJ2-7
cdr3_nt: TGTGCCATCAGCCTCCCCCCGGGACTAGCGGGGCCGCAATCCTACGAGCAGTACTTC
cdr3_aa: CAISLPPGLAGPQSYEQYF

clone_size: NA
d_call: NA
v_call: TRBV25-1
j_call: TRBJ2-3
cdr3_nt: TGTGCCAGCAGTGAGGGTAGCGGAGAGGTAGATACGCAGTATTTT
cdr3_aa: CASSEGSGEVDTQYF

clone_size: NA
d_call: NA
v_call: TRBV15
j_call: TRBJ1-1
cdr3_nt: TGTGCCACCAGCGGTCGGACATGGGAGGGGAACACTGAAGCTTTCTTT
cdr3_aa: CATSGRTWEGNTEAFF

clone_size: NA
d_call: TRBD2
v_call: TRBV30
j_call: TRBJ2-7
cdr3_nt: TGTGCCTGGAGCGCGGGCACCTTTGGGACTAGCTACGAGCAGTACTTC
cdr3_aa: CAWSAGTFGTSYEQYF

clone_size: NA
d_call: TRBD2
v_call: TRBV5-4
j_call: TRBJ2-1
cdr3_nt: TGTGCCAGCAGCTTGGGCGGGAGGGTCCCCCACAATGAGCAGTTCTTC
cdr3_aa: CASSLGGRVPHNEQFF

clone_size: NA
d_call: NA
v_call: TRBV28
j_call: TRBJ1-3
cdr3_nt: TGTGCCAGCAGAACGGGGGGAAACACCATATATTTT
cdr3_aa: CASRTGGNTIYF

clone_size: few
d_call: TRBD2
v_call: TRBV7-3
j_call: TRBJ2-2
cdr3_nt: TGTGCCAGCAGCTTACTGCGGGAGGGTACCGGGGAGCTGTTTTTT
cdr3_aa: CASSLLREGTGELFF

clone_size: NA
d_call: NA
v_call: TRBV9
j_call: TRBJ1-4
cdr3_nt: TGTGCCAGCAGCGTCGACCCGGGAAATGAAAAACTGTTTTTT
cdr3_aa: CASSVDPGNEKLFF

clone_size: NA
d_call: TRBD2
v_call: TRBV5-1
j_call: TRBJ2-1
cdr3_nt: TGCGCCAGCAGCTTCCGCCTAGCGGGAAGCGGCAATGAGCAGTTCTTC
cdr3_aa: CASSFRLAGSGNEQFF

clone_size: NA
d_call: NA
v_call: TRBV10-3
j_call: TRBJ2-7
cdr3_nt: TGTGCCATCAGCACGACAGAAGAGCAGTACTTC
cdr3_aa: CAISTTEEQYF

clone_size: once
d_call: TRBD2
v_call: TRBV9
j_call: TRBJ2-7
cdr3_nt: TGTGCCAGCAGCGAGGGACTAGCGGGAGGGCCCGACCCATACGAGCAGTACTTC
cdr3_aa: CASSEGLAGGPDPYEQYF

clone_size: NA
d_call: NA
v_call: TRBV28
j_call: TRBJ2-7
cdr3_nt: TGTGCCAGCACCTCCCTAGCGACGAGCTCCTACGAGCAGTACTTC
cdr3_aa: CASTSLATSSYEQYF

clone_size: NA
d_call: TRBD2
v_call: TRBV12-5
j_call: TRBJ2-3
cdr3_nt: TGTGCTAGTGGTGGCAGTCGGAGACTAGCGGGAGAGGGAAAAGATACGCAGTATTTT
cdr3_aa: CASGGSRRLAGEGKDTQYF

clone_size: NA
d_call: NA
v_call: TRBV11-1
j_call: TRBJ2-7
cdr3_nt: TGTGCCAGCAGCTTCTCAGGGCCCTACGAGCAGTACTTC
cdr3_aa: CASSFSGPYEQYF

clone_size: NA
d_call: TRBD1
v_call: TRBV6-7
j_call: TRBJ1-3
cdr3_nt: TGTGCCAGCAGTTACTCGAGGTGGGGGCCCGCGACAGGGGGTCCCCTTGGAAACACCATATATTTT
cdr3_aa: CASSYSRWGPATGGPLGNTIYF

clone_size: NA
d_call: NA
v_call: TRBV10-2
j_call: TRBJ2-7
cdr3_nt: TGCGCCAGCAGTGACGCTAGTATCTACGAGCAGTACTTC
cdr3_aa: CASSDASIYEQYF

clone_size: NA
d_call: NA
v_call: TRBV9
j_call: TRBJ1-2
cdr3_nt: TGTGCCAGCAGCGTAGGGCCGGGTTCGGGTGGCGGCTACACCTTC
cdr3_aa: CASSVGPGSGGGYTF

clone_size: NA
d_call: TRBD1
v_call: TRBV9
j_call: TRBJ2-7
cdr3_nt: TGTGCCAGCAGCGTGCTGGGACAGGGGGCCTACGAGCAGTACTTC
cdr3_aa: CASSVLGQGAYEQYF

clone_size: NA
d_call: NA
v_call: TRBV4-2
j_call: TRBJ1-5
cdr3_nt: TGTGCCAGCAGCCAAGGTTTTGGTGAAGGAGTTTATCAGCCCCAGCATTTT
cdr3_aa: CASSQGFGEGVYQPQHF

clone_size: once
d_call: NA
v_call: TRBV10-3
j_call: TRBJ1-5
cdr3_nt: TGTGCCCCAAAATCGGGTGGGTATAGCAATCAGCCCCAGCATTTT
cdr3_aa: CAPKSGGYSNQPQHF

clone_size: NA
d_call: NA
v_call: TRBV19
j_call: TRBJ1-2
cdr3_nt: TGTGCCAGTAGGCTGAAAGGCATGCTAGAGGGCTACACCTTC
cdr3_aa: CASRLKGMLEGYTF

clone_size: NA
d_call: NA
v_call: TRBV29-1
j_call: TRBJ1-1
cdr3_nt: TGCAGCGTCGAGTTCCCCACTGAAGCTTTCTTT
cdr3_aa: CSVEFPTEAFF